These T cell receptor beta chains were read from a single sample in a study of beta chain features in type 1 diabetes. Method: immunoSEQ multiplex PCR; TCRdb's copy keeps in-frame clones and lacks some. This sample has 400,000 or so clones, with 9.5% to 10% found just once. The sequencing sample was made of central memory CD4+ T cells from blood. The receptors shown here come from a man under 40 with type 1 diabetes. Both conserved end residues are part of each CDR3. Fields, in order: clone size, J gene, V gene, D gene, CDR3 protein, CDR3 DNA. The D gene is left open where the match is weak. Rows give clone size only sometimes, using once, few, many, or a class for an expanded clone.

many | TRBJ1-5 | TRBV4-1 | NA | CASSQDGQGNQPQHF | TGCGCCAGCAGCCAAGATGGGCAGGGCAACCAGCCCCAGCATTTT
NA | TRBJ2-1 | TRBV11-3 | TRBD2 | CASSPRGGLVYNEQFF | TGTGCCAGCAGCCCAAGGGGGGGACTAGTTTACAATGAGCAGTTCTTC
few | TRBJ2-7 | TRBV28 | NA | CASSLSGAHEQYF | TGTGCCAGCAGTTTATCGGGGGCCCACGAGCAGTACTTC
NA | TRBJ2-7 | TRBV5-8 | TRBD2 | CASSLELAGGTYEQYF | TGTGCCAGCAGCTTAGAGCTAGCGGGAGGAACCTACGAGCAGTACTTC
NA | TRBJ2-7 | TRBV30 | TRBD2 | CASSSGRSYEQYF | TGTGCCAGTTCAAGCGGGAGGTCCTACGAGCAGTACTTC
NA | TRBJ2-1 | TRBV11-3 | NA | CASSPVGGEGEQFF | TGTGCCAGCAGCCCAGTGGGGGGAGAGGGTGAGCAGTTCTTC
NA | TRBJ2-7 | TRBV11-2 | NA | CASSPERQQREQYF | TGTGCCAGCAGCCCTGAGAGGCAACAACGGGAGCAGTACTTC
few | TRBJ2-2 | TRBV10-3 | NA | CAMRSGNRVGTGELFF | TGTGCCATGCGGTCAGGAAACAGGGTCGGCACCGGGGAGCTGTTTTTT
NA | TRBJ1-5 | TRBV6-6 | NA | CASRGTAGPQHF | TGTGCCAGCAGAGGGACGGCTGGGCCCCAGCATTTT
NA | TRBJ2-1 | TRBV7-2 | NA | CASSGQHGSEQFF | TGTGCCAGCAGCGGACAGCATGGCTCTGAGCAGTTCTTC
NA | TRBJ2-4 | TRBV25-1 | NA | CASSLASEAKNIQYF | TGTGCCAGCAGCTTGGCGTCCGAAGCCAAAAACATTCAGTACTTC
many | TRBJ2-2 | TRBV28 | TRBD2 | CASGRGGTGELFF | TGTGCCAGCGGACGCGGGGGCACCGGGGAGCTGTTTTTT
few | TRBJ1-1 | TRBV5-1 | TRBD1 | CASSPLSGGGTEAFF | TGCGCCAGCAGCCCGTTGTCAGGGGGTGGCACTGAAGCTTTCTTT
few | TRBJ1-2 | TRBV11-2 | NA | CASRQQSEGYTF | TGTGCCAGCAGACAGCAGTCGGAAGGCTACACCTTC
few | TRBJ2-5 | TRBV5-1 | TRBD1 | CASSWTGTGGGETQYF | TGCGCCAGCAGCTGGACTGGGACAGGAGGGGGAGAGACCCAGTACTTC
NA | TRBJ2-3 | TRBV6-1 | NA | CASSKLETDTQYF | TGTGCCAGCAGTAAACTAGAAACAGATACGCAGTATTTT
many | TRBJ1-1 | TRBV4-1 | NA | CASSQVGEQAFF | TGCGCCAGCAGCCAGGTGGGGGAACAAGCTTTCTTT
few | TRBJ1-2 | TRBV5-1 | NA | CASSLEGNSYTF | TGCGCCAGCAGCTTGGAGGGGAATAGCTACACCTTC
few | TRBJ2-1 | TRBV28 | NA | CASSSSRDQFF | TGTGCCAGCAGTTCCTCACGGGACCAGTTCTTC
NA | TRBJ1-2 | TRBV7-2 | NA | CASSRVLGERGYTF | TGTGCCAGCAGTCGGGTCCTTGGGGAAAGGGGCTACACCTTC
NA | TRBJ2-2 | TRBV11-3 | NA | CASSSSPGPHTGELFF | TGTGCCAGCAGCTCTTCCCCGGGACCGCACACCGGGGAGCTGTTTTTT
few | TRBJ2-2 | TRBV2 | NA | CASTYIQAGELFF | TGTGCCAGCACGTACATCCAGGCCGGGGAGCTGTTTTTT
NA | TRBJ2-5 | TRBV27 | TRBD2 | CASSPTSAAVVETQYF | TGTGCCAGCAGTCCTACTAGCGCGGCGGTTGTGGAGACCCAGTACTTC
few | TRBJ1-4 | TRBV4-1 | NA | CASSQEDLRGARDEKLFF | TGCGCCAGCAGCCAAGAAGATTTACGGGGGGCGCGGGATGAAAAACTGTTTTTT
few | TRBJ1-1 | TRBV5-1 | NA | CASSLEGRVRTEAFF | TGCGCCAGCAGCTTGGAAGGCAGGGTGAGGACTGAAGCTTTCTTT
NA | TRBJ1-5 | TRBV6-5 | NA | CASTGLGNNQPQHF | TGTGCCAGCACGGGGCTCGGTAACAATCAGCCCCAGCATTTT
NA | TRBJ2-4 | TRBV30 | NA | CAWSGGPNYIQYF | TGTGCCTGGAGTGGCGGCCCCAATTACATTCAGTACTTC
NA | TRBJ2-1 | TRBV7-6 | NA | CASSWGRYEQFF | TGTGCCAGCAGCTGGGGACGGTATGAGCAGTTCTTC
NA | TRBJ1-1 | TRBV20-1 | NA | CSASVLVEAFF | TGCAGTGCCTCAGTCTTGGTTGAAGCTTTCTTT
many | TRBJ2-7 | TRBV28 | NA | CASRPQGLGHEQYF | TGTGCCAGCAGGCCACAGGGATTGGGCCACGAGCAGTACTTC
NA | TRBJ1-2 | TRBV15 | TRBD1 | CATSNPDRGYGYTF | TGTGCCACCAGCAACCCGGACAGGGGCTATGGCTACACCTTC
NA | TRBJ2-3 | TRBV11-2 | NA | CASSLGREDTQYF | TGTGCCAGCAGCTTAGGGAGGGAAGATACGCAGTATTTT
NA | TRBJ2-3 | TRBV5-4 | NA | CASSFNGGSTDTQYF | TGTGCCAGCAGCTTCAACGGGGGAAGCACAGATACGCAGTATTTT
NA | TRBJ2-7 | TRBV7-2 | NA | CASRGDGTYEQYF | TGTGCCAGCAGAGGGGACGGCACCTACGAGCAGTACTTC
many | TRBJ2-7 | TRBV28 | TRBD2 | CASSGTSGRLYEQYF | TGTGCCAGCAGTGGGACTAGCGGGAGGCTCTACGAGCAGTACTTC
many | TRBJ1-1 | TRBV10-3 | NA | CAISAALMNTEAFF | TGTGCCATCAGTGCGGCCTTGATGAACACTGAAGCTTTCTTT
few | TRBJ2-3 | TRBV6-5 | NA | CASRTEGDTQYF | TGTGCCAGCCGGACAGAAGGAGATACGCAGTATTTT
NA | TRBJ2-5 | TRBV10-2 | TRBD2 | CASRLAGEETQYF | TGCGCCAGCAGACTAGCGGGAGAAGAGACCCAGTACTTC
NA | TRBJ1-1 | TRBV18 | TRBD1 | CASSPPMAGGGEAFF | TGTGCCAGCTCACCACCGATGGCAGGGGGAGGGGAAGCTTTCTTT